This T cell receptor (beta chain) was identified during a study of regulatory T cells in long-lasting Graves disease. Study-wide results and caveats: Favored gene segments in persistent disease were TRBV28, TRBJ1-2 and TRBJ2-5. With approximately 3,000 shared public clonotypes, persistent patients exceeded new patients, who shared about a thousand.

The time point is: persistent/refractory GD, antithyroid drugs over 5 years with positive TRAb. PBMC-derived RNA was used for the TCR library. Ten or more counts support this clonotype. Its antigen is unidentified. Germline CDR1 ENHRY, CDR2 SYGVKD. V lost 5 bases to trimming and J lost 9 bases, with 11 bases between them. This CDR3 has 12 amino acids. TCR beta libraries were built with iRepertoire HTBI primers and Arm-PCR of CDR3 regions. MiXCR, applied by TCRdb to the multiplex PCR reads, yields one record per CDR3 protein. In the table there are 400,000 to 450,000 distinct CDR3 sequences, about 25% of which are singletons.

J is TRBJ1-5 and V is TRBV10-3; D not certain. This sequence originates from a female donor with Graves disease. Sequenced material: peripheral blood mononuclear cells (PBMCs), taken when the disease was refractory, from a patient treated with antithyroid drugs. CDR3 in amino acids: CAISTGDRPQHF. The CDR3 DNA sequence: TGTGCCATCAGTACCGGGGATCGGCCCCAGCATTTT.